The 20 T cell receptor beta chains presented below share a single source sample, sequenced in a study of T cells in Graves' hyperthyroidism and ophthalmopathy. TCR beta CDR3 regions were amplified from RNA. The primer set for the first-round RT-PCR of the TCR CDR3 was HTBI. TCRdb reprocessed the multiplex PCR reads with MiXCR, giving one entry per CDR3 protein. Of hundreds of thousands of distinct CDR3 sequences in the sample, 40% to 55% are singletons; the top ten hold about 7.7%. Sequencing used peripheral blood or thyroid tissue (not recorded which). The receptors stem from an adult man with Graves' disease, either hyperthyroidism or ophthalmopathy (not recorded which).

In the case of this clonotype: The conserved final phenylalanine or tryptophan is absent from the CDR3, which likely points to a read error. The V gene is TRBV7-9, the J gene TRBJ2-7, with TRBD2 identical over 7 bases. CDR1 SEHNR and CDR2 FQNEAQ come from the germline V gene (reference sequence). Unmatched junction bases numbered 2, after V lost 5 bases and J lost 4 bases. This CDR3 comprises 12 residues. The CDR3 DNA sequence: TGTGCCAGCAGCGGCGGGAGTTACGAGCAGTACCTC. Amino acids: CASSGGSYEQYL.

With regard to this clonotype: The final CDR3 position lacks the conserved phenylalanine or tryptophan, pointing to a likely read error. It is unclear where the CDR3 begins or ends on the DNA, so no DNA is shown, and the CDR3 is as TCRdb lists it. The chain links TRBV11-3 to TRBJ2-5; the table's D gene call, TRBD1, was not cross checked with the DNA. Germline V gene data show CDR1 as SGHNT and CDR2 as YENEEA. Including both end residues, the CDR3 is 10 amino acids long. CDR3: CASSLSRGEY.

The chain links TRBV9 to TRBJ1-2, with TRBD1 matching over 8 bases. Looked up from germline, CDR1 is SGDLS and CDR2 is YYNGEE. The CDR3 covers 13 residues. The V and J ends lost 5 bases and 7 bases, in that order; junction bases with no gene match: 7. CDR3 sequence: CASSIRGLGGYTF. CDR3 DNA: TGTGCCAGCAGTATCAGGGGGCTTGGTGGCTACACCTTC.

At least ten counts were recorded for this clonotype. The chain employs TRBV10-3 and TRBJ1-1; 7 bases align to TRBD1. From germline, CDR1 is ENHRY and CDR2 SYGVKD. The CDR3 totals 14 residues. J lost 4 bases, V lost 2 bases, and 4 bases had no gene match. The CDR3 here is CAISEDRESTEAFF. CDR3 DNA sequence: TGTGCCATCAGTGAGGACAGGGAGAGCACTGAAGCTTTCTTT.

In its sample, this clonotype was seen a few times. The chain joins TRBV7-9 to TRBJ2-7; 9 nucleotides line up with TRBD1. This CDR3 is 14 amino acids long. Unmatched junction bases numbered 6, after V lost 6 bases and J lost 3 bases. Germline V gene data show CDR1 as SEHNR and CDR2 as FQNEAQ (reference sequence). CDR3: CASRSPTGGYEQYF. Written as DNA, the CDR3 is TGTGCCAGCAGATCCCCGACAGGGGGCTACGAGCAGTACTTC.

This clonotype occurred a few times. The rearrangement links TRBV2 to TRBJ2-6, with 11 bases identical to TRBD2. After removal of 6 bases from V and 0 bases from J, the junction contained 4 bases not matched to a gene. This CDR3 spans 17 amino acids. CDR1 SNHLY and CDR2 FYNNEI come from the germline V gene. In nucleotides, the CDR3 is TGTGCCAGCAGGAATCTAGCGGGGGGCTCTGGGGCCAACGTCCTGACTTTC. It is translated as CASRNLAGGSGANVLTF.

The rearrangement links TRBV20-1 to TRBJ2-7; TRBD2 aligns across 9 bases. CDR3 length: 15 amino acids. Trimming removed 5 bases from V and 2 bases from J; junction bases left unmatched: 10. Germline CDR1 DFQATT, CDR2 SNEGSKA (reference sequence). The CDR3 coding sequence is TGCAGTGCTCGATTAGCGGGAGTGTCCCCCTACGAGCAGTACTTC. Amino acids: CSARLAGVSPYEQYF.

V gene TRBV7-9 combines with J gene TRBJ2-5; D is uncertain. Per germline, CDR1 SEHNR and CDR2 FQNEAQ (reference sequence). The V end was cut by 6 bases, the J end by 1 base, with 9 bases between. This CDR3 comprises 13 residues. CDR3 bases: TGTGCCAGCAGAGATGAAAGCCAAGAGACCCAGTACTTC. This gives the protein CASRDESQETQYF.

A few counts support this clonotype. V gene TRBV6-1 combines with J gene TRBJ2-7; TRBD1 matches 7 bases. Per germline, CDR1 MNHNS and CDR2 SASEGT. The CDR3 has 18 amino acids. The trim removed 5 bases at V and 8 bases at J, leaving 24 bases unmatched. CDR3 region: CASSYHTPSTGIPTQQYF. DNA for the CDR3: TGTGCCAGCAGTTACCATACACCGTCGACAGGGATCCCGACCCAGCAGTACTTC.

The genes are TRBV20-1 and TRBJ1-3; 7 bases align to TRBD1. With V trimmed by 2 bases and J by 0 bases, 4 bases remained unmatched. Germline loops: CDR1 DFQATT, CDR2 SNEGSKA (reference sequence). The length of the CDR3 is 15 residues. The CDR3 DNA sequence: TGCAGTGCTAGATGGGCAGGGGGCTCTGGAAACACCATATATTTT. Translated: CSARWAGGSGNTIYF.

This clonotype occurred a few times. This chain connects TRBV19 to TRBJ2-7, with D maybe TRBD2 (6 bases). V gave up 5 bases and J gave up 2 bases, with 13 bases separating them. The CDR3 consists of 14 residues. CDR1 is LNHDA, CDR2 SQIVND, per germline (reference sequence). CDR3 residues: CASSFGRGTYEQYF. CDR3 DNA sequence: TGTGCCAGTAGTTTCGGTCGGGGGACCTACGAGCAGTACTTC.

This chain joins TRBV20-1 and TRBJ2-5; 8 bases are a match to TRBD2. The germline gives CDR1 DFQATT, CDR2 SNEGSKA (reference sequence). The CDR3 extends over 14 amino acids. V trimming: 2 bases; J trimming: 8 bases; junction bases outside the gene matches: 10. The CDR3: CSARLAGQDRTQYF. CDR3 in DNA: TGCAGTGCTAGACTAGCGGGTCAAGATCGAACCCAGTACTTC.

This clonotype appeared many times. The chain is built from TRBV7-2 and TRBJ1-4; 11 bases agree with TRBD1. The germline gives CDR1 SGHTA, CDR2 FQGNSA. There are 14 residues in the CDR3. V trimming: 5 bases; J trimming: 6 bases; junction bases outside the gene matches: 2. CDR3 DNA sequence: TGTGCCAGCAGCCAGGACAGGGGGCATGAAAAACTGTTTTTT. Protein sequence: CASSQDRGHEKLFF.

In regard to this clonotype: This sequence may be a read error, since a much larger clone differs from it by one base. The V gene is TRBV7-9, the J gene TRBJ1-4; possible D gene TRBD1, 6 bases. Trimming pared 5 bases from V and 6 bases from J, leaving 13 bases between. The CDR3 is made up of 14 amino acids. CDR1 SEHNR and CDR2 FQNEAQ come from the germline V gene (reference sequence). This CDR3 is CASSNRVTDEKLFF. In DNA form, the CDR3 reads TGTGCCAGCAGCAACAGGGTTACGGATGAAAAACTGTTTTTT.

This clonotype came up a few times. V usage is TRBV19 and J usage is TRBJ2-7; the match to TRBD1 covers 9 bases. Unmatched junction bases numbered 11, after V lost 7 bases and J lost 7 bases. The V gene's germline CDR1 is LNHDA and CDR2 SQIVND (reference sequence). The CDR3 contains 14 residues. The CDR3 nucleotides are TGTGCCAGTACCGGGACAGGGTCCCGTCCGGAGCAGTACTTC. The encoded protein is CASTGTGSRPEQYF.

Ten or more counts support this clonotype. The CDR3 loop reads CSARQGNTIYF. CDR3 sequence (DNA): TGCAGTGCTAGACAGGGAAACACCATATATTTT. This chain connects TRBV20-1 to TRBJ1-3, with D uncertain. CDR1 is DFQATT, CDR2 SNEGSKA, per germline (reference sequence). The CDR3 consists of 11 residues. V lost 2 bases and J 4 bases, leaving 3 bases between the germline ends.

The chain recombines TRBV5-6 with TRBJ2-2, with 10 bases matching TRBD1. With 4 bases clipped from V and 13 bases from J, the junction kept 1 base outside the gene matches. There are 11 residues in the CDR3. Germline V gene sequence: CDR1 SGHDT, CDR2 YYEEEE. The CDR3 loop reads CASSGDRGLFF. The CDR3 DNA reads as TGTGCCAGCAGCGGGGACAGGGGGCTGTTTTTT.

Of note for this clonotype: A read error may account for a junction end that differs from germline. In nucleotides, the CDR3 is TGCGCCAGCAGCTCCGGACGGGCAACAAATGAAAAACTGTTTTTT. It specifies CASSSGRATNEKLFF. The chain links TRBV5-1 to TRBJ1-4, with no clear D. The germline V gene has CDR1 SGHRS and CDR2 YFSETQ. The CDR3 extends over 15 amino acids.

This chain links TRBV20-1 with TRBJ2-5; 9 nucleotides line up with TRBD2. J was trimmed by 7 bases and V by 5 bases; bases with no gene match: 11. The CDR3 runs to 14 residues. CDR1 is DFQATT, CDR2 SNEGSKA, per germline (reference sequence). The CDR3 DNA follows: TGCAGTGCTGGGGGGGGTAGCGGGAGTCCGACCCAGTACTTC. Amino acids: CSAGGGSGSPTQYF.

The rearrangement uses TRBV10-3 and TRBJ2-2; TRBD2 matches 13 bases. The germline V gene has CDR1 ENHRY and CDR2 SYGVKD. Trimming cost V 5 bases and J 0 bases; bases outside gene matches: 3. CDR3 length equals 17 residues. CDR3 region: CAISKGLAGSNTGELFF. The CDR3 nucleotides are TGTGCCATCAGTAAGGGACTAGCGGGATCGAACACCGGGGAGCTGTTTTTT.